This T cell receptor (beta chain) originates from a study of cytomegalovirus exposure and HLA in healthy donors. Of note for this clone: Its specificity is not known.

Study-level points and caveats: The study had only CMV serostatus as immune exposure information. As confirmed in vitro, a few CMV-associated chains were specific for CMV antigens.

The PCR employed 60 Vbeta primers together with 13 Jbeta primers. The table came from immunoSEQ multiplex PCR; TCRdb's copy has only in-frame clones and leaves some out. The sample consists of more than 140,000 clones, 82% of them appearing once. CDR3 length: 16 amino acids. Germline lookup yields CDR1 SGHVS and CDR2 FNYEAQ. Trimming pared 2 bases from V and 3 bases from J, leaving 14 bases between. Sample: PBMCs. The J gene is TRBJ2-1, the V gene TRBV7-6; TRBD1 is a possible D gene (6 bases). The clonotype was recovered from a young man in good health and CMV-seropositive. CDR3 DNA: TGTGCCAGCAGCTTACAACAGGGTCGTGGCTACAATGAGCAGTTCTTC. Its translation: CASSLQQGRGYNEQFF.